The source of this T cell receptor beta chain is a study of blood T cell repertoires in COVID-19. In the study overall: Sites across the United States, Italy and Spain contributed samples from acute and convalescent COVID-19. PBMCs, B-cell-depleted T cells, or T cells were the source of the cDNA or gDNA that made up the material.

Germline assignment: CDR1 SQVTM and CDR2 ANQGSEA. J gave up 6 bases and V 6 bases, and 2 bases lay outside the gene matches. The CDR3 runs 11 residues. Original handling: Reference gene primer amplification yielded estimated nucleated cell counts. Profiling relied on immunoSEQ multiplex PCR, and the TCRdb table lists in-frame clones only, not all of them. The V and J calls and clone size come from that table; D and trimming were worked out from the DNA. Of around 100,000 clones in the sample, approximately 86% were seen once. Sequencing was carried out using peripheral blood. The clonotype was recovered from a man older than 75 with acute or convalescent COVID-19. This chain connects TRBV29-1 to TRBJ2-7; 10 bases are shared with TRBD1. CDR3 coding DNA: TGCAGCGTACGGACAGGGGGCGAGCAGTACTTC. Translation gives CSVRTGGEQYF.